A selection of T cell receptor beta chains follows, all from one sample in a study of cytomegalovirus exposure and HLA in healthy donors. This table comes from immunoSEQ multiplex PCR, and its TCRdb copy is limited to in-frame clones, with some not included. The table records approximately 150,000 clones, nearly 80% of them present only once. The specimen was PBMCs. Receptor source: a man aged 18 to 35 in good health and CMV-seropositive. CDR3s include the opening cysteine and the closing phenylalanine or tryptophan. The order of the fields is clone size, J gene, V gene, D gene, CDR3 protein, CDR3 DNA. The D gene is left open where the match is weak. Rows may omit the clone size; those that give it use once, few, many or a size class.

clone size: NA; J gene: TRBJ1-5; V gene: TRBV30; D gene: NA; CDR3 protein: CAWSIRAGWQPQHF; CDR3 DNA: TGTGCCTGGAGTATTAGGGCGGGCTGGCAGCCCCAGCATTTT
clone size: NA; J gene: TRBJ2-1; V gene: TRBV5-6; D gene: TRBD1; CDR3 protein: CASNPTGYNEQFF; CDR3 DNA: TGTGCCAGCAACCCGACAGGGTACAATGAGCAGTTCTTC
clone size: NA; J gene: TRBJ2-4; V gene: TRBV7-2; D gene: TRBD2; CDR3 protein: CASSLGLAGGFQYF; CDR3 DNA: TGTGCCAGCAGCTTAGGACTAGCGGGAGGATTTCAGTACTTC
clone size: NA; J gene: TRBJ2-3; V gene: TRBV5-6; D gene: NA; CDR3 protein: CASSLAGFTITDTQYF; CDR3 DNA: TGTGCCAGCAGCTTGGCCGGGTTCACCATCACAGATACGCAGTATTTT
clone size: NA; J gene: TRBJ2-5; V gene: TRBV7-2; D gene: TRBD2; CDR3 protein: CASSPGLAGGQETQYF; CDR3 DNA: TGTGCCAGCAGCCCAGGACTAGCGGGGGGACAAGAGACCCAGTACTTC
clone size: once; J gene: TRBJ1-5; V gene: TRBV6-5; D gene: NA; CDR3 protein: CASSYSEDQPQHF; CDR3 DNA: TGTGCCAGCAGTTACTCGGAGGATCAGCCCCAGCATTTT
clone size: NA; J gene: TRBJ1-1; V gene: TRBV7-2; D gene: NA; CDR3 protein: CASSLALWGPAFF; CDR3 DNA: TGTGCCAGCAGCTTAGCGCTATGGGGGCCTGCTTTCTTT
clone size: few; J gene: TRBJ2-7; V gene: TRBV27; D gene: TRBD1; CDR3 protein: CASTSGQGVGEQYF; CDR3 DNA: TGTGCCAGCACCTCGGGGCAGGGGGTTGGCGAGCAGTACTTC
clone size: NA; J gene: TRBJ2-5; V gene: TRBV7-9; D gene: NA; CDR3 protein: CASSLAAETQYF; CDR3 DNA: TGTGCCAGCAGCTTAGCAGCGGAGACCCAGTACTTC
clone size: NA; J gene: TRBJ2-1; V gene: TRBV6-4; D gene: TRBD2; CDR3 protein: CASSAGGEGNEQFF; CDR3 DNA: TGTGCCAGCAGTGCGGGGGGGGAAGGGAATGAGCAGTTCTTC
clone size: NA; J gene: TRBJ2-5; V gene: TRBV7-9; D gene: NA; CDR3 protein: CASSLGTRPQGTQYF; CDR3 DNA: TGTGCCAGCAGCTTAGGGACACGGCCCCAAGGGACCCAGTACTTC
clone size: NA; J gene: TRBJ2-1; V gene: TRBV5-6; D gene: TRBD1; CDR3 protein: CASSLTGGRYNEQFF; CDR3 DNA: TGTGCCAGCAGCTTGACAGGGGGACGATACAATGAGCAGTTCTTC
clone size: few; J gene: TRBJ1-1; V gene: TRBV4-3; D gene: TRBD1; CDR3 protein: CASSHLDRGTEAFF; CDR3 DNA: TGCGCCAGCAGCCATTTGGACAGGGGAACTGAAGCTTTCTTT
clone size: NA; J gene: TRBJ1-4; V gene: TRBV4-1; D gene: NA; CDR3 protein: CASSQLSGAKLFF; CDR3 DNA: TGCGCCAGCAGCCAACTATCAGGCGCAAAACTGTTTTTT
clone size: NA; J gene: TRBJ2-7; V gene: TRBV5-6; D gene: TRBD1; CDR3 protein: CASSLGDRSSYEQYF; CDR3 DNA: TGTGCCAGCAGCTTGGGGGACAGGAGCTCCTACGAGCAGTACTTC
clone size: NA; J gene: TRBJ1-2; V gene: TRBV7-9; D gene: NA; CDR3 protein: CSSSSIDYGYTF; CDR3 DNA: TGTTCCAGCAGCTCCATTGACTATGGCTACACCTTC
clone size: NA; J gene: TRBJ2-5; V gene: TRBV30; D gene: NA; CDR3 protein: CAWSVGGQETQYF; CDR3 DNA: TGTGCCTGGAGTGTGGGGGGGCAGGAGACCCAGTACTTC
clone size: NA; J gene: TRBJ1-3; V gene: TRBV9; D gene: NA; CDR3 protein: CASSVEDGLHSGNTIYF; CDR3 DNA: TGTGCCAGCAGCGTTGAGGACGGACTCCACTCTGGAAACACCATATATTTT
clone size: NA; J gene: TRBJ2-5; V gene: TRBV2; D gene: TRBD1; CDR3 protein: CASHLGQGAETQYF; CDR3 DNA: TGTGCCAGCCACCTGGGGCAGGGGGCAGAGACCCAGTACTTC
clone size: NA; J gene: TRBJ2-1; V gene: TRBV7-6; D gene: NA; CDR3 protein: CASSRTVYNEQFF; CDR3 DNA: TGTGCCAGCAGCCGGACAGTTTACAATGAGCAGTTCTTC
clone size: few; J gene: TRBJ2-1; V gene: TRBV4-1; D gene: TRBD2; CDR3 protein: CASSQQRGGNNEQFF; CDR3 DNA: TGCGCCAGCAGCCAGCAGCGGGGGGGGAACAATGAGCAGTTCTTC
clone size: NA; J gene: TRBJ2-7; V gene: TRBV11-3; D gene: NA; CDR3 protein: CASSSGVSYEQYF; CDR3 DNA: TGTGCCAGCAGCTCCGGGGTTTCCTACGAGCAGTACTTC
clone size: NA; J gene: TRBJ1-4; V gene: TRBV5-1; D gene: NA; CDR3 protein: CASSPVDSLTEKLFF; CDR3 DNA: TGCGCCAGCAGCCCTGTGGACAGTTTGACTGAAAAACTGTTTTTT
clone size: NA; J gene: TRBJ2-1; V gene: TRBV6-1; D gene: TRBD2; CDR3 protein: CASSESVAGALARNEQFF; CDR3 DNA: TGTGCCAGCAGTGAATCTGTAGCGGGAGCTCTTGCTAGGAATGAGCAGTTCTTC
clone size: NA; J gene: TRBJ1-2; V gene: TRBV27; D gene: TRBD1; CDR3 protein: CASSIGTANYGYTF; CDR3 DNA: TGTGCCAGCAGTATTGGGACAGCTAACTATGGCTACACCTTC
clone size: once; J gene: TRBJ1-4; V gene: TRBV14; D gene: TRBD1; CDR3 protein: CASSPGQLDEKLFF; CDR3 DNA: TGTGCCAGCAGCCCGGGACAGCTCGATGAAAAACTGTTTTTT